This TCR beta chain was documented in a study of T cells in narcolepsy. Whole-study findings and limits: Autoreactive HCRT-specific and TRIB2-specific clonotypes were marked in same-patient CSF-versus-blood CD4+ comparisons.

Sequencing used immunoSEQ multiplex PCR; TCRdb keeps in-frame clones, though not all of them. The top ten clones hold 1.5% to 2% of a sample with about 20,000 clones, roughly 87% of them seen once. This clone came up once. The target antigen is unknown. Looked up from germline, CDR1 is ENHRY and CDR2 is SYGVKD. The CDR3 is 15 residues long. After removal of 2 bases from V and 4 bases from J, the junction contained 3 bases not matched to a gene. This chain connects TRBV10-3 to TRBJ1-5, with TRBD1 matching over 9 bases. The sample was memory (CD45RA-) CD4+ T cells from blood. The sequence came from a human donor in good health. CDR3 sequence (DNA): TGTGCCATCAGTGAGGGGACAGGGTGGAATCAGCCCCAGCATTTT. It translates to CAISEGTGWNQPQHF.